This TCR beta chain was identified during a study of metastatic and nonmetastatic thyroid tumors. Across the whole study: Comparison of repertoires was carried out across blood and tumor or nodule tissue from malignant and benign thyroid patients. Study results and limitations: Relative to benign nodules, malignant thyroid tumors were reportedly characterized by significantly elevated TCR beta diversity in blood and tumor.

This clone was observed a handful of times. Its antigen is unknown. From germline, CDR1 is SGHRS and CDR2 YFSETQ. The length of the CDR3 is 14 residues. Trimming at V came to 2 bases and at J to 5 bases, leaving 3 bases not matched to a gene. Authors' data handling: A classifier of distant metastasis in papillary thyroid cancer was built from CDR3 differences (across clinicopathological groups). TCRdb reprocessed the PCR reads via MiXCR. These V and J calls are TCRdb output, not the study's own analysis. Found here are under 95,000 clones, 8% to 9.5% of them singletons; the top ten hold roughly 9%. The entire patient cohort was treatment-naive prior to thyroid surgery.

The TCR sequence derives from a female donor with papillary thyroid cancer or a benign thyroid nodule (not recorded which). Some clones in this sample may be carry-over from other donors' samples. The chain recombines TRBV5-1 with TRBJ2-5; TRBD2 aligns across 10 bases. Sequenced input: blood. In DNA form, the CDR3 reads TGCGCCAGCAGCTTAGCGGGGGGGCTTGAGACCCAGTACTTC. It yields the protein CASSLAGGLETQYF. The whole variable domain, filled in from reference TRBV5-1 and TRBJ2-5, reads KAGVTQTPRYLIKTRGQQVTLSCSPISGHRSVSWYQQTPGQGLQFLFEYFSETQRNKGNFPGRFSGRQFSNSRSEMNVSTLELGDSALYLCASSLAGGLETQYFGPGTRLLVL.